This is a list of T cell receptor beta chains from one sample in a study of blood T cell repertoires in COVID-19. Only in-frame clones appear in the TCRdb table, and some are missing; sequencing was by immunoSEQ multiplex PCR. The sample contains approximately 210,000 clones, about four fifths of which appear only once. Sequenced: peripheral blood. These receptor sequences come from a woman aged 50 to 60 with active or convalescent COVID-19. Both conserved end residues are part of each CDR3. The D gene is left open where the match is weak. Only part of the rows carry a size: once, few, many, or a class if the clone is expanded.

clone_size j_call cdr3_length v_call d_call cdr3_aa cdr3_nt
- TRBJ1-2 13 TRBV27 - CASSFGDLDGYTF TGTGCCAGCAGTTTCGGGGATTTAGATGGCTACACCTTC
once TRBJ1-2 13 TRBV30 - CAWSPTGSFFYTF TGTGCCTGGAGTCCCACCGGGAGTTTCTTTTACACCTTC
- TRBJ2-7 13 TRBV28 TRBD2 CASSLREGYEQYF TGTGCCAGCAGTTTACGGGAGGGCTACGAGCAGTACTTC
- TRBJ2-3 14 TRBV6-4 - CASSDRGGADTQYF TGTGCCAGCAGTGACAGGGGGGGTGCGGATACGCAGTATTTT
- TRBJ2-4 13 TRBV18 - CASSSSGSNIQYF TGTGCCAGCTCCTCATCGGGATCCAACATTCAGTACTTC
- TRBJ2-3 16 TRBV3-1/TRBV3-2 - CASSPGSGKWADTQYF TGTGCCAGCAGCCCGGGGTCGGGGAAATGGGCAGATACGCAGTATTTT
once TRBJ2-5 16 TRBV15 TRBD1 CATSRGDRGLGETQYF TGTGCCACCAGCAGAGGGGACAGGGGGCTCGGGGAGACCCAGTACTTC
- TRBJ2-2 15 TRBV27 - CASRSGQINTGELFF TGTGCCAGCAGATCAGGACAGATAAACACCGGGGAGCTGTTTTTT
- TRBJ2-7 17 TRBV28 - CASRSNARSGLSYEQYF TGTGCCAGCAGATCTAACGCCCGGTCAGGACTAAGCTACGAGCAGTACTTC
- TRBJ2-7 14 TRBV15 - CATSSGGPTYEQYF TGTGCCACCAGCAGTGGAGGGCCCACCTACGAGCAGTACTTC
few TRBJ1-2 16 TRBV5-5 TRBD1 CASSSLFPGQKNGYTF TGTGCCAGCAGCTCCCTCTTCCCGGGACAGAAAAATGGCTACACCTTC
- TRBJ2-7 19 TRBV9 - CASSFQGPHSYSVGEEQYF TGTGCCAGCAGCTTTCAGGGGCCCCATTCATACAGTGTAGGGGAAGAGCAGTACTTC
- TRBJ1-2 13 TRBV18 - CASSPQRDPGYTF TGTGCCAGCTCACCACAGCGGGATCCTGGCTACACCTTC
- TRBJ1-2 14 TRBV18 - CASSPEEGNYGYTF TGTGCCAGCTCACCAGAGGAGGGTAACTATGGCTACACCTTC
- TRBJ1-1 12 TRBV28 - CASSPPQVGAFF TGTGCCAGCAGCCCTCCCCAGGTTGGAGCTTTCTTT
- TRBJ2-5 14 TRBV5-4 - CASSRDPGGETQYF TGTGCCAGCTCCCGGGACCCCGGAGGGGAGACCCAGTACTTC
- TRBJ1-2 16 TRBV5-6 TRBD1 CASSLVTGGFNYGYTF TGTGCCAGCAGCTTGGTAACAGGGGGCTTCAACTATGGCTACACCTTC
- TRBJ1-6 13 TRBV11-3 - CASSLLSDSPLHF TGTGCCAGCAGCTTATTATCGGATTCACCCCTCCACTTT
- TRBJ2-2 15 TRBV5-1 - CASSFLTGSTGELFF TGCGCCAGCAGCTTTCTTACAGGGTCCACCGGGGAGCTGTTTTTT
- TRBJ1-5 15 TRBV19 TRBD1 CASSIGDSYNQPQHF TGTGCCAGTAGTATAGGGGACAGTTACAATCAGCCCCAGCATTTT
medium-sized TRBJ1-1 15 TRBV16 - CASSHLVLLNTEAFF TGTGCCAGCAGCCACTTAGTTCTTTTGAACACTGAAGCTTTCTTT
- TRBJ1-1 12 TRBV18 - CASSLNREEAFF TGTGCCAGCTCCCTTAACAGGGAAGAAGCTTTCTTT
- TRBJ1-1 15 TRBV9 - CASSVALNRNTEAFF TGTGCCAGCAGCGTAGCTCTGAACAGGAACACTGAAGCTTTCTTT
- TRBJ1-4 15 TRBV24-1 TRBD1 CATSDSVTGFEKLFF TGTGCCACCAGTGATTCTGTGACAGGGTTTGAAAAACTGTTTTTT
once TRBJ1-2 13 TRBV19 - CASSTRVFYGYTF TGTGCCAGTAGTACCAGGGTATTCTATGGCTACACCTTC
- TRBJ1-3 15 TRBV7-8 - CASSLRDFSGNTIYF TGTGCCAGCAGCCTCCGGGACTTCTCTGGAAACACCATATATTTT
once TRBJ1-2 13 TRBV5-1 TRBD1 CASSLGQADGYTF TGCGCCAGCAGCTTAGGACAGGCGGATGGCTACACCTTC
- TRBJ1-2 14 TRBV18 - CASSPLREGYGYTF TGTGCCAGCTCACCACTTAGGGAGGGCTATGGCTACACCTTC
- TRBJ1-5 16 TRBV19 TRBD1 CASSILGSGGLQPQHF TGTGCCAGTAGTATTTTGGGGTCAGGGGGCCTTCAGCCCCAGCATTTT
once TRBJ1-5 13 TRBV6-4 - CASSEGSNQPQHF TGTGCCAGCAGTGAGGGCAGCAATCAGCCCCAGCATTTT
- TRBJ1-1 11 TRBV5-6 - CASSLFAEAFF TGTGCCAGCAGCTTGTTCGCTGAAGCTTTCTTT
once TRBJ1-6 13 TRBV3-1/TRBV3-2 - CASSQNLNSPLHF TGTGCCAGCAGCCAAAATCTAAATTCACCCCTCCACTTT
- TRBJ2-1 15 TRBV7-3 - CASSLDRWSYNEQFF TGTGCCAGCAGCTTGGACAGATGGTCCTACAATGAGCAGTTCTTC
- TRBJ2-2 16 TRBV2 TRBD2 CASWNSGGAATGELFF TGTGCCAGCTGGAATAGCGGGGGGGCCGCAACAGGGGAGCTGTTTTTT
- TRBJ1-6 15 TRBV7-9 TRBD1 CASRDQGQINSPLHF TGTGCCAGCAGAGACCAGGGACAGATTAATTCACCCCTCCACTTT
- TRBJ1-3 15 TRBV5-1 - CASSQAFGSGNTIYF TGCGCCAGCAGCCAGGCATTCGGCTCTGGAAACACCATATATTTT
- TRBJ1-6 14 TRBV2 - CASSDSHLRSPLHF TGTGCCAGCAGCGACAGCCATCTTCGATCACCCCTCCACTTT